This T cell receptor beta chain is drawn from a study of T cells in Graves' hyperthyroidism and ophthalmopathy. Study in general: Peripheral blood was taken when the disease was first diagnosed, before any treatment began.

At least 3 on the Clinical Activity Score was recorded for ophthalmopathy patients, who also had NOSPECS grade at least 4 and duration under 3 months. Amplification targeted TCR beta CDR3 regions from RNA transcripts. The HTBI primer set drove a first-round RT-PCR of the TCR CDR3. TCRdb called the multiplex PCR reads again in MiXCR, with one record for every CDR3 protein. Of about 500,000 distinct CDR3 sequences in the sample, about 16% are singletons; the top ten hold 25% to 30%. This clonotype was seen only a few times. Sequencing was carried out using blood. This clonotype was sampled from a woman in her twenties or thirties with Graves' ophthalmopathy.

CDR3 nucleotide sequence: TGTGCCAGCAGTTTAAAACCCTTCGGACCGCACGAGCAGTACTTC. Protein sequence: CASSLKPFGPHEQYF. The rearrangement joins TRBV28 to TRBJ2-7; no firm D call. There are 15 residues in the CDR3. V lost 2 bases, J lost 5 bases, and 16 bases lay in between. Germline V CDR1 and CDR2: MDHEN, SYDVKM.